Listed below are T cell receptor beta chains from one sample, sequenced in a study of blood T cell repertoires in COVID-19. Data came from immunoSEQ multiplex PCR; TCRdb stores just in-frame clones and leaves some out. This sample has roughly 220,000 clones, with more than 75% found just once. Sequencing input: peripheral blood. These receptors came from an elderly woman with COVID-19, enrolled during active disease. Each CDR3 is given without its conserved first and last residue. Fields, in order: V gene, clone size, J gene, CDR3 protein. A row's size may be missing; if present it is once, few, many or a size class.

V gene: TRBV11-3
clone size: -
J gene: TRBJ2-2
CDR3 protein: ASSLESTGELF

V gene: TRBV12-3/TRBV12-4
clone size: -
J gene: TRBJ2-1
CDR3 protein: ASSLRGSNQQF

V gene: TRBV5-4
clone size: -
J gene: TRBJ1-3
CDR3 protein: ASDRGSSSSGNTIY

V gene: TRBV19
clone size: -
J gene: TRBJ2-7
CDR3 protein: ASSGGGGGQYEQY

V gene: TRBV5-1
clone size: -
J gene: TRBJ2-3
CDR3 protein: ASSLVFPGDTDTQY

V gene: TRBV7-2
clone size: few
J gene: TRBJ2-3
CDR3 protein: ASSLSGTSSDTQY

V gene: TRBV11-3
clone size: -
J gene: TRBJ2-1
CDR3 protein: ASSSGGTGGDKF

V gene: TRBV6-4
clone size: -
J gene: TRBJ2-3
CDR3 protein: ASSYTEADTQY

V gene: TRBV11-3
clone size: -
J gene: TRBJ2-7
CDR3 protein: ASSSYDRPYEQY

V gene: TRBV12-3/TRBV12-4
clone size: -
J gene: TRBJ1-1
CDR3 protein: ASRETGETEAF

V gene: TRBV4-1
clone size: -
J gene: TRBJ1-1
CDR3 protein: ASSQIDRGRTEAF

V gene: TRBV10-3
clone size: -
J gene: TRBJ2-1
CDR3 protein: AINQQGPYNEQF

V gene: TRBV7-2
clone size: -
J gene: TRBJ2-3
CDR3 protein: ASRLQAGPTDTQY

V gene: TRBV23-1
clone size: -
J gene: TRBJ2-1
CDR3 protein: ASSQSSGNEQF

V gene: TRBV28
clone size: -
J gene: TRBJ1-6
CDR3 protein: ASDRDRRANSPLH

V gene: TRBV3-1/TRBV3-2
clone size: -
J gene: TRBJ1-2
CDR3 protein: ASSLSGASYGYT

V gene: TRBV5-1
clone size: -
J gene: TRBJ2-5
CDR3 protein: ASSRFGQFGETQY

V gene: TRBV13
clone size: -
J gene: TRBJ1-2
CDR3 protein: ASSNLNYGYT

V gene: TRBV2
clone size: once
J gene: TRBJ2-2
CDR3 protein: ASGGGRSNTGELF

V gene: TRBV28
clone size: -
J gene: TRBJ1-4
CDR3 protein: ASAGTGAEKLF

V gene: TRBV4-1
clone size: once
J gene: TRBJ2-2
CDR3 protein: ASSQRSSPGPPNTGELF

V gene: TRBV5-6
clone size: -
J gene: TRBJ2-5
CDR3 protein: ASSPRLAGGRQTQY

V gene: TRBV29-1
clone size: -
J gene: TRBJ1-1
CDR3 protein: SATSRGAEAF

V gene: TRBV6-5
clone size: -
J gene: TRBJ2-7
CDR3 protein: ASSYSRWGDEQY

V gene: TRBV30
clone size: -
J gene: TRBJ1-3
CDR3 protein: AWSTGGYTIY